Given below is one T cell receptor (beta chain) in context. Data came from immunoSEQ multiplex PCR; TCRdb stores just in-frame clones and leaves some out. The sample includes fewer than 3 million clones, around 92% seen only once; the top ten take around 0.4%. The sample is drawn from a study of shared clonotypes between healthy human individuals. The CDR3 consists of 15 residues. Trimming cost V 0 bases and J 1 base, with 7 bases left between them. The germline V gene encodes CDR1 LNHDA and CDR2 SQIVND (reference sequence). The chain couples TRBV19 to TRBJ2-1, with D perhaps matching TRBD2 (5 bases). The source material was naive CD4+ T cells from PBMCs. The subset denotes: CD45RA+ positively selected. This receptor was taken from a man aged 18-30 years in good health. Some clones in this sample may be carry-over from other donors' samples. The CDR3 nucleotides read TGTGCCAGTAGTATAGATACGGGATCCTACAATGAGCAGTTCTTC. Amino acids: CASSIDTGSYNEQFF.